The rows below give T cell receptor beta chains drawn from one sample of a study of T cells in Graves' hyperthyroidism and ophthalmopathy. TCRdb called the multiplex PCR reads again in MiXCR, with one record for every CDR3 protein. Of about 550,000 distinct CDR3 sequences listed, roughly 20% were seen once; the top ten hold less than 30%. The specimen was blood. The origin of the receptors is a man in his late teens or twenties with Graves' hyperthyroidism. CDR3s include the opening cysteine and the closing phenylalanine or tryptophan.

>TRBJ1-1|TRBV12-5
CASGLGAEACF
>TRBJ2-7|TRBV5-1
CASSLEGTRFYEQYF
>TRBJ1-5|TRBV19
CASSLRDSYNQPQHF
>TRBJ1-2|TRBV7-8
CASSLLPRSGQNYGYTF
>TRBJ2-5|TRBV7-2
CASSWNREETQYF
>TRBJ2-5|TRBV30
CAWSRSGGAGETQYF
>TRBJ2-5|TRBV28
CASSLSPAGGPETQYF
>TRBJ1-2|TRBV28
CASKESGGYTF
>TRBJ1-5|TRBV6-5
CASSNTVTQPQHF
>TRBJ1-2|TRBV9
CASSVVSSKGGYTF
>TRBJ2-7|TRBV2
CASSEVSSVPSYEQYF
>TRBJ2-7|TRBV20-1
CSAKGTSFEQYF
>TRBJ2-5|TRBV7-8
CASTWGTQYF
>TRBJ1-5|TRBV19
CASRDLSQPQHF
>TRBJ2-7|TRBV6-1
CASSGGLAANYEQYF
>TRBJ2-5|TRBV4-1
CASSQDFLTERAQYF
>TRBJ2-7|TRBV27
CASSLVRSYDQYF